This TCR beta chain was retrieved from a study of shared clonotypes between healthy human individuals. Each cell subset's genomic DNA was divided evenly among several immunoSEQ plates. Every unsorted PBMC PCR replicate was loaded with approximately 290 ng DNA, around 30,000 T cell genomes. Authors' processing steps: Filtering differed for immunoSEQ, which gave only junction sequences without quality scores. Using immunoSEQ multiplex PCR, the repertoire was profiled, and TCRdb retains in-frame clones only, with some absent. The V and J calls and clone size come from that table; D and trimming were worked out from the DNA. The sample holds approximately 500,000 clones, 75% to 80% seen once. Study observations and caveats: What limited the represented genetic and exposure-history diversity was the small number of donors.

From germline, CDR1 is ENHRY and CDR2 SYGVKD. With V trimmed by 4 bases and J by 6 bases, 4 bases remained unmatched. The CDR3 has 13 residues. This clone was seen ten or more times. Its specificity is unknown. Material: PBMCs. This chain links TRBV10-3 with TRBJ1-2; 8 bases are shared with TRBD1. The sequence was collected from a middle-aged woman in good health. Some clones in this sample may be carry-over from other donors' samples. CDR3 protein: CAISVQGDHGYTF. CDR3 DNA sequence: TGTGCCATCAGTGTACAGGGGGATCATGGCTACACCTTC.